This TCR beta chain was profiled in a study of OX40 agonist ivuxolimab in advanced cancers. Clones were sequenced by immunoSEQ multiplex PCR, and TCRdb holds only the in-frame ones, with some missing. The table lists approximately 100,000 clones, around 82% of them singletons, with 3.5% to 4.5% in the top ten. There are 11 residues in the CDR3. The table lists this clone with many counts. The TCR originated in an adult with an advanced solid tumor such as melanoma, head and neck, liver or kidney cancer. V usage is TRBV21-1 and J usage is TRBJ2-7; the D segment call TRBD1 is taken from the table without a DNA check. TRBV21-1 has pseudogene status. This material consisted of CD4+ or CD8+ T cells sorted from blood, taken in a trial of the OX40 agonist ivuxolimab. The CDR3 DNA reads TGTGCCAGCAGCGCTTCAGGCGAGCAGTACTTC. This codes for CASSASGEQYF.